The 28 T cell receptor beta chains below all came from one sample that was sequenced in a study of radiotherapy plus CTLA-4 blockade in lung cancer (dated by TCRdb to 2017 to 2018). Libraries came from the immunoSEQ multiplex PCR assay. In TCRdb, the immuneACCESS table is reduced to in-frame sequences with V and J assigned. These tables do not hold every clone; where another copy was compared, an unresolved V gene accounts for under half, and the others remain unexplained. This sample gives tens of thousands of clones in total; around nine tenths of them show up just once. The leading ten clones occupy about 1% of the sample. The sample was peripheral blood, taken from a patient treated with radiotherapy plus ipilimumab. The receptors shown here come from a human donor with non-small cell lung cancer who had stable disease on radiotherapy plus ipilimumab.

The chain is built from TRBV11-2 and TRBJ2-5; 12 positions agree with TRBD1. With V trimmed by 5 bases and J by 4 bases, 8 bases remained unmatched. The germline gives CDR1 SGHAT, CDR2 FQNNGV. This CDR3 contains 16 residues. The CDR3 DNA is TGTGCCAGCAGCCCCCCCGGGACAGGGGGCAGAGAGACCCAGTACTTC. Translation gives CASSPPGTGGRETQYF.

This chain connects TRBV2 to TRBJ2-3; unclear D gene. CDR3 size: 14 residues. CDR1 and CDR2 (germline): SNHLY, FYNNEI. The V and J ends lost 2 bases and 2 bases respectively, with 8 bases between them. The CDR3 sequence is CASSETLLTDTQYF. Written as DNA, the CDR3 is TGTGCCAGCAGTGAAACTCTCCTCACAGATACGCAGTATTTT.

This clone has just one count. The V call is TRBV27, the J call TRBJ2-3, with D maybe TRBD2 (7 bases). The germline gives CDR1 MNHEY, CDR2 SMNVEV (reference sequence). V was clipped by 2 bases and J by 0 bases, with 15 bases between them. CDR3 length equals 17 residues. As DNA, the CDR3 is TGTGCCAGCAGTTTAAGGGGGGGGATCCCCAGCACAGATACGCAGTATTTT. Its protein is CASSLRGGIPSTDTQYF.

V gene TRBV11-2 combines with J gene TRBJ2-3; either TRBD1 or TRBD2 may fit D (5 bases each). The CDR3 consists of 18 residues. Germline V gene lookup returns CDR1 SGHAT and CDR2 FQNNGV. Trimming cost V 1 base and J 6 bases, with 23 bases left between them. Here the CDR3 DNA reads TGTGCCAGCAGCTTAGGGGGGTTAGCAGACCTCTGGGCGGATACGCAGTATTTT. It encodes CASSLGGLADLWADTQYF.

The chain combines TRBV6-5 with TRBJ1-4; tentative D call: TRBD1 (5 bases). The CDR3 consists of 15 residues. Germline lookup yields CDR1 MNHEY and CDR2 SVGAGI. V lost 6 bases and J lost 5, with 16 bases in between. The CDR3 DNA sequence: TGTGCCAGCAGGACTTCGACAGCTCCAAATGAAAAACTGTTTTTT. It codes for CASRTSTAPNEKLFF.

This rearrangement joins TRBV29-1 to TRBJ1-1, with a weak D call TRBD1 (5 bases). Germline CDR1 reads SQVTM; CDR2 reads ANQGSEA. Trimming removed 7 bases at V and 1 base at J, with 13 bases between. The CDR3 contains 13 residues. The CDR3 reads CSASTGGNTEAFF. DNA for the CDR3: TGCAGCGCTTCGACCGGGGGGAACACTGAAGCTTTCTTT. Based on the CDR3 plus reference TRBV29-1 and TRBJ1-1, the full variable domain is SAVISQKPSRDICQRGTSLTIQCQVDSQVTMMFWYRQQPGQSLTLIATANQGSEATYESGFVIDKFPISRPNLTFSTLTVSNMSPEDSSIYLCSASTGGNTEAFFGQGTRLTVV.

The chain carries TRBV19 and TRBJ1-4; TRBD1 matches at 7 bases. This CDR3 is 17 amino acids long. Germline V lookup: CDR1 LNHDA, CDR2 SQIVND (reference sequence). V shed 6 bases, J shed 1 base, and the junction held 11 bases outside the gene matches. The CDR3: CASSSLEQGRTNEKLFF. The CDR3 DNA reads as TGTGCCAGTAGCAGCCTTGAACAGGGGCGAACTAATGAAAAACTGTTTTTT.

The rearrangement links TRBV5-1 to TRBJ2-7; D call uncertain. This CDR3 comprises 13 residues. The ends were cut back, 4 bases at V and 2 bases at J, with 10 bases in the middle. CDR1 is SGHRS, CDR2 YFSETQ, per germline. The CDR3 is CASSLGITYEQYF. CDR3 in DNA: TGCGCCAGCAGCCTCGGAATAACCTACGAGCAGTACTTC.

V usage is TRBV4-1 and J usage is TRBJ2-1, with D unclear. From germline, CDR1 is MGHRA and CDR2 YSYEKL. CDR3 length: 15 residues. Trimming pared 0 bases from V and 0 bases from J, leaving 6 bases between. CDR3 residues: CASSQDPASYNEQFF. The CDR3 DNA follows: TGCGCCAGCAGCCAAGATCCGGCCTCCTACAATGAGCAGTTCTTC.

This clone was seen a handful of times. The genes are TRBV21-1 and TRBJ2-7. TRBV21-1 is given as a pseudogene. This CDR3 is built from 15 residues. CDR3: CASSKALWGPQEQYF. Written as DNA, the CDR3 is TGTGCCAGCAGCAAAGCGCTTTGGGGTCCCCAGGAGCAGTACTTC.

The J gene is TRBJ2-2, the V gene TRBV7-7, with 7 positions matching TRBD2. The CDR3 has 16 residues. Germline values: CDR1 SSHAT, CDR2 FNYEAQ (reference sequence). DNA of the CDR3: TGTGCTAGCGGGCCGGAGCGGGGTGGAAACACCGGGGAGCTGTTTTTT. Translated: CASGPERGGNTGELFF.

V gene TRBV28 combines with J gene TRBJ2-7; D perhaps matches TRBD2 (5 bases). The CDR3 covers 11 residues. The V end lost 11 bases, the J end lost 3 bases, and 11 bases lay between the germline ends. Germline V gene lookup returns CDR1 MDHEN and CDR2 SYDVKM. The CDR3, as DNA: TGTGCCTGTAGCCGGGGCTACGAGCAGTACTTC. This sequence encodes CACSRGYEQYF.

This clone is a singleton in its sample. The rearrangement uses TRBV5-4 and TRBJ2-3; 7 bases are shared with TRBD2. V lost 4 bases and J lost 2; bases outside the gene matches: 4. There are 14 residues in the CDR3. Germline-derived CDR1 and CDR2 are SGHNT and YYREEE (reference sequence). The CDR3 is CASSLSGLTDTQYF. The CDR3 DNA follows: TGTGCCAGCAGCCTTAGCGGGCTCACAGATACGCAGTATTTT.

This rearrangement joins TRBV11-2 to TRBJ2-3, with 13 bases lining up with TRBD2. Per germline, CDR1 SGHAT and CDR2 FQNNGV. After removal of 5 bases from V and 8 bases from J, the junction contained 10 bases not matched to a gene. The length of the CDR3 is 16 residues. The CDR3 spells CASSTLAGGLSATQYF. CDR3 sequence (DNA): TGTGCCAGCAGCACACTAGCGGGGGGGCTGTCTGCTACGCAGTATTTT.

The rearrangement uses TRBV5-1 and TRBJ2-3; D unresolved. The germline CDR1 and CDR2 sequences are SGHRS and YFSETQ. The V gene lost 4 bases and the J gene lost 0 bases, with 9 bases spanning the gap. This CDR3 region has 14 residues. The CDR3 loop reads CASSEQDSTDTQYF. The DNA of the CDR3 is TGCGCCAGCAGCGAGCAGGACAGCACAGATACGCAGTATTTT.

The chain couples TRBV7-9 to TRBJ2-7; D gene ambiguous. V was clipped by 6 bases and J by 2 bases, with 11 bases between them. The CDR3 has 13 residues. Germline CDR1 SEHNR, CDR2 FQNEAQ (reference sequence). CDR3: CASRGDNTYEQYF. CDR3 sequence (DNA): TGTGCCAGCAGAGGAGACAACACCTACGAGCAGTACTTC.

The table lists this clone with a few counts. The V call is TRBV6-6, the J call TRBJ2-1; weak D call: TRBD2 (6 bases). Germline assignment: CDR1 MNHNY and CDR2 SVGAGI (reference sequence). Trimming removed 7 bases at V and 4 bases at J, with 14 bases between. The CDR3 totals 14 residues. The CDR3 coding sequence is TGTGCCAGCAAAGCCGGGACTGAATACAATGAGCAGTTCTTC. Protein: CASKAGTEYNEQFF.

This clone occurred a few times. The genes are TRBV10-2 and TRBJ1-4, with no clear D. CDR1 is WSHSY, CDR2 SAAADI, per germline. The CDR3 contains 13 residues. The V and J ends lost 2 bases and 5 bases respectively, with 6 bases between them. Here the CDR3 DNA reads TGCGCCAGCAGTGAGGGCAGAAATGAAAAACTGTTTTTT. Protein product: CASSEGRNEKLFF.

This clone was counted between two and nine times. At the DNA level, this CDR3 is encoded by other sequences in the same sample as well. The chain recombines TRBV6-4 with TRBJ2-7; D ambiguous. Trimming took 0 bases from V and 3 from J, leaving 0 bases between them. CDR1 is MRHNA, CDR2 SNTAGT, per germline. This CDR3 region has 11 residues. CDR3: CASSDSYEQYF. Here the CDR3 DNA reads TGTGCCAGCAGTGACTCCTACGAGCAGTACTTC.

The CDR3 sequence is CASSYGGTGTYEQYF. CDR3 sequence (DNA): TGTGCCAGCAGTTACGGGGGGACAGGGACCTACGAGCAGTACTTC. The chain couples TRBV6-6 to TRBJ2-7; TRBD1 aligns across 9 bases. V lost 2 bases to trimming and J lost 2 bases; unmatched junction nucleotides: 4. This CDR3 has 15 residues. Germline V gives CDR1 MNHNY, CDR2 SVGAGI (reference sequence).

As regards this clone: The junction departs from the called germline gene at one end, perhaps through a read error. The CDR3 protein is CASNVVGGWYGYTF. The CDR3 DNA is TGTGCCAGCAACGTAGTTGGGGGATGGTATGGCTACACCTTC. V gene TRBV9 combines with J gene TRBJ1-2; D may be TRBD1 (5 bases). CDR1 is SGDLS, CDR2 YYNGEE, per germline. The CDR3 extends over 14 amino acids.

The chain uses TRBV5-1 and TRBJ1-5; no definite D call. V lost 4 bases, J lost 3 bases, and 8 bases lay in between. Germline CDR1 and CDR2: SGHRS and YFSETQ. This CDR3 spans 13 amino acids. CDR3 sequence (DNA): TGCGCCAGCAGCCTAAGGCCCAATCAGCCCCAGCATTTT. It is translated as CASSLRPNQPQHF.

Here the CDR3 DNA reads TGTGCCAGCAGAGGCGGGAGTCCCGCCGGGGAGCTGTTTTTT. Its protein is CASRGGSPAGELFF. The genes are TRBV7-3 and TRBJ2-2, with TRBD2 matching 7 bases. This CDR3 has 14 residues. V was clipped by 6 bases and J by 6 bases; unmatched bases: 7. From germline, CDR1 is SGHTA and CDR2 FQGTGA.

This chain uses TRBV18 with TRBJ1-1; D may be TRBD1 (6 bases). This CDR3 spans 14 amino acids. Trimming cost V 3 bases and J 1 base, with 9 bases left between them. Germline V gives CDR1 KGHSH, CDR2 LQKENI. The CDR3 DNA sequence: TGTGCCAGCTCACCTTTGGACAGGAACACTGAAGCTTTCTTT. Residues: CASSPLDRNTEAFF.

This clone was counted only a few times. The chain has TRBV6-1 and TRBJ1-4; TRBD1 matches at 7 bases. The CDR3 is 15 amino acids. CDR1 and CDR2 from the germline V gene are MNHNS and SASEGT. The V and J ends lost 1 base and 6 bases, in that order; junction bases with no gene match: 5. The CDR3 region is CASSEEGGADEKLFF. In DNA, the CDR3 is TGTGCCAGCAGTGAAGAAGGGGGCGCGGATGAAAAACTGTTTTTT.

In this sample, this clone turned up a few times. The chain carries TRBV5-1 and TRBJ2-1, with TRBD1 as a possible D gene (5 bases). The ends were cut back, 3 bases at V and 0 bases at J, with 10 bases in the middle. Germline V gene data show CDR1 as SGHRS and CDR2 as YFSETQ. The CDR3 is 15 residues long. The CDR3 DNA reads TGCGCCAGCAGCTCACAGGAGAGCTCCTACAATGAGCAGTTCTTC. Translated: CASSSQESSYNEQFF.

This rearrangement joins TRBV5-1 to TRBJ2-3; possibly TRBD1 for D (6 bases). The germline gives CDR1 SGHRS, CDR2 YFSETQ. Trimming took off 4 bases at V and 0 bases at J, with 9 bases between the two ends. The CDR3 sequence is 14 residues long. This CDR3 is CASSMDSSTDTQYF. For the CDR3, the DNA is TGCGCCAGCAGCATGGACAGTAGCACAGATACGCAGTATTTT.

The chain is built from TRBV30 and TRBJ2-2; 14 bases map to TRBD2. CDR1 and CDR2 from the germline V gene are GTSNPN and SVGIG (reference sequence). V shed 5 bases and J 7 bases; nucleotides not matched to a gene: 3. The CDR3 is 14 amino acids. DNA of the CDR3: TGTGCCTGGGGACTAGCGGGGGGCCGCGGGGAGCTGTTTTTT. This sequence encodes CAWGLAGGRGELFF. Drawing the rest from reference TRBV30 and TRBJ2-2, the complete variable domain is SQTIHQWPATLVQPVGSPLSLECTVEGTSNPNLYWYRQAAGRGLQLLFYSVGIGQISSEVPQNLSASRPQDRQFILSSKKLLLSDSGFYLCAWGLAGGRGELFFGEGSRLTVL.